These T cell receptor beta chains were read from a single sample in a study of ipilimumab plus nivolumab after autologous stem cell transplantation. Sequencing used immunoSEQ multiplex PCR; TCRdb keeps in-frame clones, though not all of them. The table shows 20,000 or so clones, with around 74% occurring only once. The input for sequencing was PBMCs, taken in a trial of ipilimumab plus nivolumab as post-transplant consolidation. The receptor set was obtained from a male donor with diffuse large B-cell lymphoma. CDR3s include the opening cysteine and the closing phenylalanine or tryptophan. The D gene is left open where the match is weak. The size of a clone is reported for some rows only, either as once, few or many, or as a class for expanded clones.

V gene,clone size,D gene,J gene,CDR3 protein,CDR3 DNA
TRBV29-1,NA,NA,TRBJ2-7,CSVEGAGGSNEQYF,TGCAGCGTTGAGGGGGCAGGAGGATCGAACGAGCAGTACTTC
TRBV11-3,NA,NA,TRBJ1-1,CASSLGAGQEAFF,TGTGCCAGCAGCTTAGGGGCCGGGCAGGAAGCTTTCTTT
TRBV11-3,NA,NA,TRBJ1-1,CASSLDRGGNTEAFF,TGTGCCAGCAGCTTAGATAGGGGTGGGAACACTGAAGCTTTCTTT
TRBV7-9,NA,NA,TRBJ1-3,CASSLTPNTIYF,TGTGCCAGCAGCTTAACCCCAAACACCATATATTTT
TRBV7-2,NA,TRBD2,TRBJ2-7,CASSRLAGSYEQYF,TGTGCCAGCAGCAGACTAGCGGGCTCCTACGAGCAGTACTTC
TRBV19,NA,TRBD1,TRBJ2-3,CATSGTGRTDTQYF,TGTGCCACCTCCGGGACAGGGCGCACAGATACGCAGTATTTT
TRBV11-2,NA,TRBD2,TRBJ2-7,CASSLGREEEQYF,TGTGCCAGCAGCTTGGGACGGGAGGAGGAGCAGTACTTC
TRBV25-1,few,NA,TRBJ2-1,CASSESAYGDNEQFF,TGTGCCAGCAGTGAATCTGCTTACGGCGACAATGAGCAGTTCTTC
TRBV6-1,NA,TRBD1,TRBJ2-3,CASSEAAGQGADTQYF,TGTGCCAGCAGTGAAGCGGCGGGACAGGGCGCAGATACGCAGTATTTT
TRBV6-1,NA,TRBD1,TRBJ1-2,CASTFGGQGDGYTF,TGTGCCAGCACTTTTGGGGGACAGGGGGATGGCTACACCTTC
TRBV7-2,NA,TRBD1,TRBJ2-7,CASSWSGTGVYEQYF,TGTGCCAGCAGCTGGTCCGGGACAGGAGTATACGAGCAGTACTTC
TRBV7-9,NA,NA,TRBJ2-7,CASSNLYEQYF,TGTGCCAGCAGCAACCTTTACGAGCAGTACTTC
TRBV4-1,NA,NA,TRBJ2-1,CASSQDTGSRPYNEQFF,TGCGCCAGCAGCCAAGATACTGGCAGCAGACCCTACAATGAGCAGTTCTTC
TRBV15,NA,TRBD2,TRBJ2-3,CATSTTSGLASNPLNTDTQYF,TGTGCCACCAGCACTACGTCGGGACTAGCTTCTAACCCACTTAACACAGATACGCAGTATTTT
TRBV27,once,NA,TRBJ1-1,CASRPGQGSTEAFF,TGTGCCAGCAGACCTGGGCAGGGGTCCACTGAAGCTTTCTTT
TRBV13,NA,TRBD2,TRBJ2-1,CASSPSGGNNEQFF,TGTGCCAGCAGCCCAAGCGGGGGGAACAATGAGCAGTTCTTC
TRBV10-3,few,TRBD1,TRBJ2-7,CAISLSTGDVEQYF,TGTGCCATCAGTCTATCGACAGGGGACGTCGAGCAGTACTTC
TRBV9,NA,NA,TRBJ2-1,CASSPRVISYNEQFF,TGTGCCAGCAGCCCAAGGGTTATCTCCTACAATGAGCAGTTCTTC
TRBV7-9,NA,NA,TRBJ1-6,CASSFGQYNSPLHF,TGTGCCAGCAGCTTCGGACAATATAATTCACCCCTCCACTTT
TRBV30,NA,TRBD1,TRBJ2-7,CAWSGDRDEQYF,TGTGCCTGGAGTGGGGACAGGGACGAGCAGTACTTC
TRBV15,NA,TRBD2,TRBJ2-5,CATARLAGEVYETQYF,TGTGCCACCGCCCGACTAGCGGGAGAGGTCTATGAGACCCAGTACTTC
TRBV18,NA,TRBD2,TRBJ2-4,CASSPKREEVNIQYF,TGTGCCAGCTCACCCAAGCGGGAGGAGGTAAACATTCAGTACTTC
TRBV11-3,NA,TRBD2,TRBJ2-1,CASSLDGLAGGWEQFF,TGTGCCAGCAGCTTAGATGGACTAGCGGGGGGATGGGAGCAGTTCTTC
TRBV5-6,NA,TRBD2,TRBJ2-1,CASSPPGLAGNEQFF,TGTGCCAGCAGCCCCCCGGGACTAGCGGGAAATGAGCAGTTCTTC
TRBV27,NA,TRBD1,TRBJ1-5,CASSPDRASDQPQHF,TGTGCCAGCAGCCCCGACAGGGCTTCCGATCAGCCCCAGCATTTT
TRBV6-1,NA,TRBD1,TRBJ2-3,CASSEEGQKGHF,TGTGCCAGCAGTGAAGAGGGACAGAAAGGACATTTT
TRBV7-2,NA,TRBD2,TRBJ2-3,CASSLGSGVTSDTQYF,TGTGCCAGCAGCTTGGGCAGCGGGGTGACTTCAGATACGCAGTATTTT
TRBV7-9,NA,TRBD1,TRBJ1-6,CASSQRGGGQLNSPLHF,TGTGCCAGCAGCCAACGAGGGGGCGGGCAGCTCAATTCACCCCTCCACTTT
TRBV7-6,few,NA,TRBJ2-6,CASSLGGTSGANVLTF,TGTGCCAGCAGCTTAGGTGGGACCTCTGGGGCCAACGTCCTGACTTTC
TRBV9,NA,NA,TRBJ2-3,CASSVAPWSTDTQYF,TGTGCCAGCAGCGTAGCTCCGTGGTCCACAGATACGCAGTATTTT
TRBV27,few,NA,TRBJ2-3,CASSQGTGSNTQYF,TGTGCCAGCAGTCAGGGTACCGGGTCAAATACGCAGTATTTT
TRBV5-1,NA,NA,TRBJ2-7,CASSSRDGTYEQYF,TGCGCCAGCAGCTCCCGGGACGGAACCTACGAGCAGTACTTC
TRBV13,NA,TRBD2,TRBJ2-1,CASSLGRGVYNEQFF,TGTGCCAGCAGCTTAGGGCGGGGGGTGTACAATGAGCAGTTCTTC
TRBV10-2,NA,NA,TRBJ2-7,CASSEIPYDEQYF,TGCGCCAGCAGTGAGATACCTTACGACGAGCAGTACTTC
TRBV7-6,NA,NA,TRBJ2-7,CASSLDGRMIGYEQYF,TGTGCCAGCAGCTTAGATGGCAGGATGATAGGGTACGAGCAGTACTTC
TRBV6-1,NA,NA,TRBJ1-5,CASREDTYQPQHF,TGTGCCAGCAGAGAGGACACTTATCAGCCCCAGCATTTT
TRBV5-4,few,TRBD2,TRBJ2-7,CASSFGLAGGVGEQYF,TGTGCCAGCAGCTTCGGACTAGCGGGAGGAGTAGGCGAGCAGTACTTC
TRBV7-9,NA,NA,TRBJ2-1,CASSPRVNEQFF,TGTGCCAGCAGCCCACGGGTAAATGAGCAGTTCTTC
TRBV28,few,NA,TRBJ2-5,CASRPWAGGGHQETQYF,TGTGCCAGCAGACCCTGGGCGGGTGGAGGGCACCAAGAGACCCAGTACTTC
TRBV7-9,NA,TRBD2,TRBJ2-7,CASSSQRGDSYEQYF,TGTGCCAGCAGTTCACAGCGGGGGGATTCCTACGAGCAGTACTTC
TRBV7-9,NA,TRBD1,TRBJ2-7,CASSFYSGTGGDEQYF,TGTGCCAGCAGCTTTTACTCCGGGACAGGGGGCGATGAGCAGTACTTC
TRBV5-1,once,TRBD2,TRBJ2-3,CASSSLGTSGGVDTQYF,TGCGCCAGCAGCTCCCTCGGGACTAGCGGGGGGGTAGATACGCAGTATTTT
TRBV13,NA,NA,TRBJ1-2,CASSSWDTAFYGYTF,TGTGCCAGCAGCTCATGGGACACCGCCTTTTATGGCTACACCTTC
TRBV28,few,NA,TRBJ2-5,CASSLTTGPGEETQYF,TGTGCCAGCAGTTTAACAACAGGCCCGGGAGAAGAGACCCAGTACTTC
TRBV4-1,NA,NA,TRBJ1-1,CASSASTMNTEAFF,TGCGCCAGCAGTGCCAGCACGATGAACACTGAAGCTTTCTTT
TRBV5-1,NA,NA,TRBJ2-1,CASSPDQRHPSNEQFF,TGCGCCAGCAGCCCGGATCAGAGGCACCCCTCCAATGAGCAGTTCTTC
TRBV5-8,NA,NA,TRBJ2-5,CASSPGQETQYF,TGTGCCAGCAGTCCAGGGCAAGAGACCCAGTACTTC
TRBV7-6,NA,NA,TRBJ2-1,CASSFSPPNEQFF,TGTGCCAGCAGCTTTAGCCCCCCCAATGAGCAGTTCTTC
TRBV27,NA,NA,TRBJ2-7,CASSLRGRGLFYEQYF,TGTGCCAGCAGTTTAAGGGGACGGGGCCTTTTCTACGAGCAGTACTTC
TRBV4-1,few,TRBD2,TRBJ2-1,CASSQDGVRSGGTYNEQFF,TGCGCCAGCAGCCAAGACGGGGTTAGGAGCGGGGGAACCTACAATGAGCAGTTCTTC
TRBV2,NA,NA,TRBJ1-4,CASSDAWGVGRELFF,TGTGCCAGCAGCGATGCCTGGGGGGTGGGGAGAGAACTGTTTTTT
TRBV4-2,NA,NA,TRBJ2-7,CASRQGLDEQYF,TGTGCCAGCCGGCAGGGGCTCGACGAGCAGTACTTC
TRBV28,NA,NA,TRBJ2-1,CASSFTGLEQFF,TGTGCCAGCAGTTTTACGGGGTTAGAGCAGTTCTTC
TRBV30,few,TRBD1,TRBJ2-7,CAWSEGGEAEQYF,TGTGCCTGGAGTGAAGGGGGCGAGGCCGAGCAGTACTTC
TRBV2,NA,NA,TRBJ2-7,CASYLGVMEQYF,TGTGCCTCCTATTTGGGAGTGATGGAGCAGTACTTC
TRBV11-2,NA,TRBD2,TRBJ2-1,CASSPGTSWGNEQFF,TGTGCCAGCAGCCCCGGGACTAGCTGGGGCAATGAGCAGTTCTTC
TRBV5-1,NA,NA,TRBJ2-1,CASSSGQSSYNEQFF,TGCGCCAGCAGCTCCGGACAGAGCTCCTACAATGAGCAGTTCTTC
TRBV11-3,NA,TRBD1,TRBJ1-4,CASSPTGDEKLFF,TGTGCCAGCAGCCCGACAGGGGATGAAAAACTGTTTTTT
TRBV28,NA,NA,TRBJ1-2,CASSPLRYRINYGYTF,TGTGCCAGCAGTCCTCTGAGGTACAGGATAAACTATGGCTACACCTTC
TRBV5-1,NA,TRBD1,TRBJ1-2,CASSSSPQGGYGYTF,TGCGCCAGCAGCTCCAGCCCCCAGGGGGGCTATGGCTACACCTTC